This T cell receptor (beta chain) was documented in a study of OX40 agonist ivuxolimab in advanced cancers. Study-wide context: Ivuxolimab was a fully human IgG2 agonistic monoclonal antibody targeting the costimulatory receptor OX40 (CD134). Intravenous ivuxolimab was administered to patients every 2 weeks at six dose levels: 0.01, 0.1, 0.3, 1.5, 3 and 10 mg/kg. Of the approximately 50 patients in dose escalation, around 20 had hepatocellular carcinoma, some 15 had melanoma, 9 had renal cell carcinoma and 9 had head and neck cancer. In the dose-escalation cohort, 82.7% of patients were male, and the mean age was approximately 60 years, with a range of roughly 20 to 85. Prior anti-PD-1, anti-PD-L1 or anti-CTLA-4 therapy was permitted, and approximately 40% of dose-escalation patients had received checkpoint inhibitors. Partial responses occurred in three dose-escalation patients, of whom one had hepatocellular carcinoma and two had cutaneous melanoma. The purpose of peripheral TCRbeta sequencing was to test whether ivuxolimab changed TCR sequence diversity and led to clonal T-cell expansion. The paper describes the monotherapy dose-escalation part (N of about 47 patients) of the phase I trial of ivuxolimab.

Study-wide conclusions, independent of this receptor: Low levels of normalized T-cell clonal expansion were also seen in some patients who did not respond. The antigen specificity of the peripheral T cells that underwent clonal expansion was not determined. At doses of 0.1 to 3.0 mg/kg, clonal expansion of both CD4+ and CD8+ T cells in blood was seen between baseline and week 6. In the 0.1-3.0 mg/kg groups, partial responders were among the patients with the lowest normalized peripheral clonal expansion, particularly in CD8+ T cells. After ivuxolimab, more expanded clones were found on average in CD8+ T cells than in CD4+ T cells.

With regard to this clone: Its target antigen remains unknown. The sample holds no much larger clone one base away, and base qualities are not on file.

The trial excluded patients who had a history of autoimmune disease or were on systemic immunosuppression. Peripheral blood for TCR sequencing was drawn from every dose cohort at baseline, at cycle 4 day 1 and at cycle 7 day 1. Samples came from an open-label, multicenter, first-in-human phase I dose-escalation trial of ivuxolimab. The trial enrolled adults with locally advanced or metastatic head and neck squamous cell, hepatocellular, melanoma or renal cell carcinoma. Before TCR sequencing, CD4+ and CD8+ T cells were separately sorted from peripheral blood. Genomic DNA was isolated from the sorted cells so that the TCRbeta CDR3 region could be sequenced. TCRbeta CDR3 regions were sequenced using the immunoSEQ Assay. TCRdb re-hosts the immuneACCESS table, in-frame sequences only. Its copies lack some clones; in the studies checked, an unresolved V gene accounts for under half of them, and the cause for the rest is not known. Within this sample are roughly 81,000 clones, with approximately 85% of them counted one time only. Of the sample, roughly 5.5% falls within the top ten clones.

The origin of this receptor is an adult with an advanced solid tumor such as melanoma, head and neck, liver or kidney cancer. Here the sequenced sample was CD4+ or CD8+ T cells sorted from blood, taken in a trial of the OX40 agonist ivuxolimab.

The bases are TGTGCCAGCAGCGCAACAAACGAGCAGTACTTC. It translates to CASSATNEQYF. Here the chain combines TRBV5-4 and TRBJ2-7, with no D gene named confidently. The CDR3 starts with the cysteine, ends with the phenylalanine, and has 11 residues. The DNA shown is the 33-base CDR3, in frame from base 1. In the germline V gene (reference sequence), CDR1 corresponds to SGHNT and CDR2 to YYREEE. Between the V and J ends, shortened by 4 bases and 5 bases respectively, the junction contains 7 bases. The full variable domain, completed from the reference TRBV5-4 and TRBJ2-7 proteins outside the CDR3, reads ETGVTQSPTHLIKTRGQQVTLRCSSQSGHNTVSWYQQALGQGPQFIFQYYREEENGRGNFPPRFSGLQFPNYSSELNVNALELDDSALYLCASSATNEQYFGPGTRLTVT.